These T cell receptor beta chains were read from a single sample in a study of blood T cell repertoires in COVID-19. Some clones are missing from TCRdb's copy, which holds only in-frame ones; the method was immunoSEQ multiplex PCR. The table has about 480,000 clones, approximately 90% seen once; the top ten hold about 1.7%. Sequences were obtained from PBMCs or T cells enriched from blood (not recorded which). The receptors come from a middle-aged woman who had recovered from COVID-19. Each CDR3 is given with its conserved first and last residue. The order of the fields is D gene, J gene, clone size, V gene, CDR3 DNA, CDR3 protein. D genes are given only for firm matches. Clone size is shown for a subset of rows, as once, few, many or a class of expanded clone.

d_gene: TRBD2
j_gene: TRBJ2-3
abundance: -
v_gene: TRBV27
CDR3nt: TGTGCCAGCAGCCTTCGTCCCGGACTAGCGGGAGGGCGCCAAGATACGCAGTATTTT
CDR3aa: CASSLRPGLAGGRQDTQYF

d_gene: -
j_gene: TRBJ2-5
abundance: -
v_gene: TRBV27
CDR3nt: TGTGCCAGCAGTTTACTGGGAGTTCGAGAGACCCAGTACTTC
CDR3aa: CASSLLGVRETQYF

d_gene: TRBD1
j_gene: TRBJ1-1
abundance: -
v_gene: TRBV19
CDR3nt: TGTGCCAGCACGGACAGGGCGAACACTGAAGCTTTCTTT
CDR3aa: CASTDRANTEAFF

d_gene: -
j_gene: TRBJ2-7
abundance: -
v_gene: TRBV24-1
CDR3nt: TGTGCCACCACGACATGGGGGCGATCCTACGAGCAGTACTTC
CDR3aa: CATTTWGRSYEQYF

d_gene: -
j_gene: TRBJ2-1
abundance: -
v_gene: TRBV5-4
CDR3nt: TGTGCCAGCAGCCCGGGGTCCTTAGCATCCTCCTACAATGAGCAGTTCTTC
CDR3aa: CASSPGSLASSYNEQFF

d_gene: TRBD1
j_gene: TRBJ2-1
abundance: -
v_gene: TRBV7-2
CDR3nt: TGTGCCAGCAGCTTAGAAGGGACAGGGGCGCGTGAGCAGTTCTTC
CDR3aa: CASSLEGTGAREQFF

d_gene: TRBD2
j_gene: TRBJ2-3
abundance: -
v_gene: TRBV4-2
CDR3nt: TGTGCCAGCAGCCAAGGGGGACTAGCGGCCACAGATACGCAGTATTTT
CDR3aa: CASSQGGLAATDTQYF

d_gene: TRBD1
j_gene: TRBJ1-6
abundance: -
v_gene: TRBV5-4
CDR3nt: TGTGCCAGCAGCTCCCAGGGGGCGAATAATTCACCCCTCCACTTT
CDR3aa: CASSSQGANNSPLHF

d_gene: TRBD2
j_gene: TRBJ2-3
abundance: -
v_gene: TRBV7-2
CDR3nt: TGTGCCAGCAGCTTAGCTCGGACTAGCGGGAGCACAGATACGCAGTATTTT
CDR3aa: CASSLARTSGSTDTQYF

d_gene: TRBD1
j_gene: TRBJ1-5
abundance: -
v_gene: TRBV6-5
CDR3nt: TGTGCCAGCACTCAGACAGGGAGCAATCAGCCCCAGCATTTT
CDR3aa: CASTQTGSNQPQHF

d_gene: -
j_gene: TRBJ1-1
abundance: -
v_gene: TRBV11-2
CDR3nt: TGTGCCAGCAGCTTAGAAGTCGGACAGTACACTGAAGCTTTCTTT
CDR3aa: CASSLEVGQYTEAFF

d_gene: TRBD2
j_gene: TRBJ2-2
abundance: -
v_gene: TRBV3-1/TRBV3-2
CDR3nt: TGTGCCAGCAGCCAGGGAATAGCGGGAGGGCCATATACCGGGGAGCTGTTTTTT
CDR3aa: CASSQGIAGGPYTGELFF

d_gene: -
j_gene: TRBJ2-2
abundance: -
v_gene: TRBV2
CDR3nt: TGTGCCAGCAACCCAGGACAACACACCGGGGAGCTGTTTTTT
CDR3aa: CASNPGQHTGELFF

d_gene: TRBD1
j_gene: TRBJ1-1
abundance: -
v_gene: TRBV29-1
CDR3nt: TGCAGCGTGGATCAGGGGGACATGAACACTGAAGCTTTCTTT
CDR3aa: CSVDQGDMNTEAFF

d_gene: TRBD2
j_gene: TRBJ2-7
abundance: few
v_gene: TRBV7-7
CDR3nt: TGTGCCAGCAGCTTAGGGACTAGCGGGAGTAACGAGCAGTACTTC
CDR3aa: CASSLGTSGSNEQYF

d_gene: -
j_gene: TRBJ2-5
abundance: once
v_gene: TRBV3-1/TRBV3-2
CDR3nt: TGTGCCAGCAGTCGACAAGGGCAGGGTCGCCAAGAGACCCAGTACTTC
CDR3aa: CASSRQGQGRQETQYF

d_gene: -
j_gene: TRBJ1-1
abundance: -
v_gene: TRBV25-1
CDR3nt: TGTGCCAGCAGTGAAGCCGGCCGCGGGGGCACTGAAGCTTTCTTT
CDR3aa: CASSEAGRGGTEAFF

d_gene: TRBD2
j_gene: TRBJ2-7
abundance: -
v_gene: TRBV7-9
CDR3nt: TGTGCCAGCAGCTTACGGACTAGCGGGGAGGAGCAGTACTTC
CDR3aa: CASSLRTSGEEQYF

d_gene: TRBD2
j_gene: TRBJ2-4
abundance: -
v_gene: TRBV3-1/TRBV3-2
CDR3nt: TGTGCCAGCATCCCAGCGGGAGAGGCCAAAAACATTCAGTACTTC
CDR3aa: CASIPAGEAKNIQYF

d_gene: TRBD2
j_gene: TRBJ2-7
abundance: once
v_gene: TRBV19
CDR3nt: TGTGCCAGCCTTCTATCGCGCGGGAGGGACCCCTACGAGCAGTACTTC
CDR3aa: CASLLSRGRDPYEQYF

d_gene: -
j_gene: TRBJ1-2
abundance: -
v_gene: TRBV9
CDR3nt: TGTGCCAGCAGCGTAGACCCAGGGCAACGCTATGGCTACACCTTC
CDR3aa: CASSVDPGQRYGYTF

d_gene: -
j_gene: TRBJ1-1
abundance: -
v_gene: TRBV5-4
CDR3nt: TGTGCCAGCAGCTACGGTGACACTGAAGCTTTCTTT
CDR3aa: CASSYGDTEAFF

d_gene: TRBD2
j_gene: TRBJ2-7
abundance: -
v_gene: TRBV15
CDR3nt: TGTGCCACCAGCAGGCTCGGGAGGGCCGGAATGGAGCAGTACTTC
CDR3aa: CATSRLGRAGMEQYF

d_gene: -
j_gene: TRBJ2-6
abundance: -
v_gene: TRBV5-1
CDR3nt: TGCGCCAGCAGCCGAGGCTCTGGGGCCAACGTCCTGACTTTC
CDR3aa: CASSRGSGANVLTF

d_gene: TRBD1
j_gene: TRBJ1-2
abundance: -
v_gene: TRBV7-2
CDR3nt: TGTGCCAGCAGCTCCTCCGGGACAGATTATGGCTACACCTTC
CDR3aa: CASSSSGTDYGYTF

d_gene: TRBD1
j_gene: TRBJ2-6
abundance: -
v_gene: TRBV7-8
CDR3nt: TGTGCCACCGGGACAGGGTTCCCTGGGGCCAACGTCCTGACTTTC
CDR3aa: CATGTGFPGANVLTF

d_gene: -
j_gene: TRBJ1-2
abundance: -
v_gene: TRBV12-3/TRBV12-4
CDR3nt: TGTGCCAGCAGTTTGACCAGGGGTAGTGGCTACACCTTC
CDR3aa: CASSLTRGSGYTF

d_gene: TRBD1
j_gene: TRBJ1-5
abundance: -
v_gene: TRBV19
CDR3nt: TGTGCCAGTAGCACCCCAGGGGGAAATCAGCCCCAGCATTTT
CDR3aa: CASSTPGGNQPQHF

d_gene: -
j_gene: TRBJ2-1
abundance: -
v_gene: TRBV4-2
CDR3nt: TGTGCCAGCAGCCAACCTATTCTAGGTAAGGCCTCCTACAATGAGCAGTTCTTC
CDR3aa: CASSQPILGKASYNEQFF

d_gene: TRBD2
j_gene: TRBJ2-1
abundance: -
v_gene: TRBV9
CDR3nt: TGTGCCAGCAGCGTAGAGGCTAGCGGGAGATACAATGAGCAGTTCTTC
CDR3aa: CASSVEASGRYNEQFF

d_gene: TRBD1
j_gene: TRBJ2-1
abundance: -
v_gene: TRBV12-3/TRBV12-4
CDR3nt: TGTGCCAGCAGTTCGACAGGGAATAGGCAGTTCTTC
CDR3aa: CASSSTGNRQFF

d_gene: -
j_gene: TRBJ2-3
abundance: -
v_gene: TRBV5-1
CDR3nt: TGCGCCACCAGCCCAACAGCGGCAGATACGCAGTATTTT
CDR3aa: CATSPTAADTQYF

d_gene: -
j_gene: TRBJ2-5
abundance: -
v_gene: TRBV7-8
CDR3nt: TGTGCCAGCAGACTAACTAGTGAGCGAGAGACCCAGTACTTC
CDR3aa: CASRLTSERETQYF

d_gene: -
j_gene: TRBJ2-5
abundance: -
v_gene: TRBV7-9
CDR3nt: TGTGCCAGCAGCTTAAGTCTGGCCTCAGGATGGATGGAGACCCAGTACTTC
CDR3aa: CASSLSLASGWMETQYF

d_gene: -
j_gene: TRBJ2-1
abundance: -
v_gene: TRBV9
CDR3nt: TGTGCCAGCAGCGTAGCGGCGGCCCAGAGCCCTTACAATGAGCAGTTCTTC
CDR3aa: CASSVAAAQSPYNEQFF

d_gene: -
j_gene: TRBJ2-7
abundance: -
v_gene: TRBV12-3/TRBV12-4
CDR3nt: TGTGCCAGCACCCCTGACACGACCTACGAGCAGTACTTC
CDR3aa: CASTPDTTYEQYF

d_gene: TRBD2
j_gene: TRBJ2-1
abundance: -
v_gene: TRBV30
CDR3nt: TGTGCCTGGAGTTCAACAGGACTAGCGGGGCTAACGAGCTCCTACAATGAGCAGTTCTTC
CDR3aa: CAWSSTGLAGLTSSYNEQFF

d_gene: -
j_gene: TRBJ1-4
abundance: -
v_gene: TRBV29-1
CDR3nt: TGCAGCGTTGTCGAAAGGGTGATGGGGCAGTCGCACGAAAAACTGTTTTTT
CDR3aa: CSVVERVMGQSHEKLFF

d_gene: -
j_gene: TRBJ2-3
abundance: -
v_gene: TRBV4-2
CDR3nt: TGTGCCAGCAGCCAAGATATTCATACCACTAGCACAGATACGCAGTATTTT
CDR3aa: CASSQDIHTTSTDTQYF

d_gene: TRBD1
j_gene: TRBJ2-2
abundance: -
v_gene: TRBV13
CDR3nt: TGTGCCAGCAGCTTAGTCCCGGGACAGGGCCCCGGGGAGCTGTTTTTT
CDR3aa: CASSLVPGQGPGELFF

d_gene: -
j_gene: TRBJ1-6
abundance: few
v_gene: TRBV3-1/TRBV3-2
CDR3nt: TGTGCCAGCAGCCAAGAGAGGGTCTCACCCCTCCACTTT
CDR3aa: CASSQERVSPLHF

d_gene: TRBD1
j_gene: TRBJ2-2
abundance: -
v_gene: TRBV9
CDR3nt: TGTGCCAGCAGCTTCTGGGACAGGGCGCTGACCGGGGAGCTGTTTTTT
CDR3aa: CASSFWDRALTGELFF

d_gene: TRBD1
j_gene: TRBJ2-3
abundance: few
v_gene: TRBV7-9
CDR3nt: TGTGCCAGCAGCTTGACAGGGGTGGGAGATACGCAGTATTTT
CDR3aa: CASSLTGVGDTQYF

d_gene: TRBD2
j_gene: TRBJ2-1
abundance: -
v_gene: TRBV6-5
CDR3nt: TGTGCCAGCAGCCTAGCGGGATTAAACAATGAGCAGTTCTTC
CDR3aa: CASSLAGLNNEQFF

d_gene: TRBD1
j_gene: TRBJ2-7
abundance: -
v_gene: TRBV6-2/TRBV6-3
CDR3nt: TGTGCCAGCAGCGTGGACAGGGCCCCCGACGAGCAGTACTTC
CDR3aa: CASSVDRAPDEQYF

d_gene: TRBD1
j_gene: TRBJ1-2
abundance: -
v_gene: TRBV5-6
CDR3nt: TGTGCCAGCAGCTTGCAGAACAGGGGGCGCGTCTATGGCTACACCTTC
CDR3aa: CASSLQNRGRVYGYTF

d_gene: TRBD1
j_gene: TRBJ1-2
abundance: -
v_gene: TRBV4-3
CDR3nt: TGCGCCAGCAGCCAAGATCTTAGCGGGACAGGGAGGAACTATGGCTACACCTTC
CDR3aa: CASSQDLSGTGRNYGYTF

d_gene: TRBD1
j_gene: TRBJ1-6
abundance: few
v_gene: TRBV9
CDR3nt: TGTGCCAGCAGTATAACAGGGGTCCCCAATTCACCCCTCCACTTT
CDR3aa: CASSITGVPNSPLHF